This T cell receptor (beta chain) is drawn from a study of T cells in Graves' hyperthyroidism and ophthalmopathy. The study's findings and limits: Ophthalmopathy stood apart from stable hyperthyroidism in a 13 V-J model. Most clonotypes that expanded in the thyroid above 0.001 also showed up in blood.

The CDR3 has 17 amino acids. Trimming took 4 bases from V and 1 from J; bases not matched to a gene: 9. Germline CDR1 MDHEN, CDR2 SYDVKM. This clonotype has at least ten counts. Its antigen is currently unknown. RNA transcripts yielded amplified TCR beta CDR3 regions. In the first-round RT-PCR of the TCR CDR3, the HTBI primer set was used. TCRdb analysed the multiplex PCR reads with MiXCR anew, one entry per CDR3 protein. The profile covers more than 450,000 distinct CDR3 sequences, with approximately 14% appearing a single time and 11% to 15% taken by the ten largest. Sample: blood. This TCR came from a woman aged 40 to 50 with Graves' hyperthyroidism. The V call is TRBV28, the J call TRBJ2-3, with TRBD2 matching over 9 bases. The CDR3 is CASSSIRLAERTDTQYF. CDR3 DNA sequence: TGTGCCAGCAGTTCTATCAGACTAGCGGAACGCACAGATACGCAGTATTTT. The complete variable domain, with remaining parts taken from reference TRBV28 and TRBJ2-3, reads DVKVTQSSRYLVKRTGEKVFLECVQDMDHENMFWYRQDPGLGLRLIYFSYDVKMKEKGDIPEGYSVSREKKERFSLILESASTNQTSMYLCASSSIRLAERTDTQYFGPGTRLTVL.